What follows are 20 T cell receptor beta chains derived from one specimen sequenced in a study of blood T cells in healthy people across ages. Combining a sample-barcoded 5' primer with a J-beta primer mix, a second PCR ran for roughly 7 to 12 cycles. TCRdb used MiXCR to reprocess the 5' RACE reads, holding one entry per CDR3 protein. The table lists roughly 1,700,000 distinct CDR3 sequences, about 30% of them singletons. Material for sequencing was blood. Every receptor here comes from a woman aged 30 to 39 in good health.

As concerns this clonotype: The junction does not match germline at one end; this may be a read error. The chain employs TRBV29-1 and TRBJ1-1, with a weak D call TRBD1 (5 bases). The CDR3 is 11 amino acids. In germline, CDR1 is SQVTM, CDR2 ANQGSEA. DNA for the CDR3: TGCAGCGCTGAAGGGGCAGGGGAAGCTTTCTTT. Translated: CSAEGAGEAFF. Supplemented by reference TRBV29-1 and TRBJ1-1, the full variable domain reads SAVISQKPSRDICQRGTSLTIQCQVDSQVTMMFWYRQQPGQSLTLIATANQGSEATYESGFVIDKFPISRPNLTFSTLTVSNMSPEDSSIYLCSAEGAGEAFFGQGTRLTVV.

This sequence joins TRBV3-1 and TRBJ2-1; 9 positions agree with TRBD2. The DNA end favors TRBJ2-7, so the J call may be wrong. CDR3 length: 14 amino acids. Germline CDR1 reads LGHDT; CDR2 reads YNNKEL (reference sequence). CDR3 region: CASSQREGRNEQYF. CDR3 sequence (DNA): TGTGCCAGCAGCCAGCGGGAGGGCCGCAATGAGCAGTACTTC.

This clonotype was counted only a few times. The V call is TRBV12-3 or TRBV12-4, the J call TRBJ2-5; possibly TRBD1 or TRBD2 for D (6 bases each). The length of the CDR3 is 17 residues. Trimming removed 3 bases at V and 5 bases at J, with 22 bases between. The CDR3, as DNA: TGTGCCAGCAGTTTTATGTACGGGGGAGGCGGACAGGAGACCCAGTACTTC. This codes for CASSFMYGGGGQETQYF.

The chain joins TRBV12-3 or TRBV12-4 to TRBJ2-3; TRBD2 agrees at 8 bases. CDR3 length equals 19 residues. With V trimmed by 4 bases and J by 0 bases, 15 bases remained unmatched. The CDR3 DNA is TGTGCCAGCAGTTCCCCCCAGGCGGGGGGCCCCCTAAGCACAGATACGCAGTATTTT. This encodes CASSSPQAGGPLSTDTQYF.

The rearrangement links TRBV15 to TRBJ2-5, with D tentatively TRBD2 (6 bases). The J call may be incorrect, as the DNA end agrees better with TRBJ2-7. The germline CDR1 and CDR2 sequences are LNHNV and YYDKDF (reference sequence). The CDR3 sequence is 14 residues long. The CDR3 coding sequence is TGTGCCACCAGCAGAGCGGAGGGCCGCTACGAGCAGTACTTC. Amino acids: CATSRAEGRYEQYF.

The chain has TRBV20-1 and TRBJ2-7; possibly TRBD2 for D (5 bases). Between the trimmed V and J ends, which lost 0 bases and 6 bases, there was a span of 12 bases. The CDR3 has 13 residues. CDR1 is DFQATT, CDR2 SNEGSKA, per germline (reference sequence). In DNA form, the CDR3 reads TGCAGTGCTAGAGAAGGGCCGGGGTCCGAGCAGTACTTC. Amino acids: CSAREGPGSEQYF.

Of note for this clonotype: Sequence at one end of the junction differs from germline and may be a read error. In nucleotides, the CDR3 is TGCGCCAGCAGCTTGGGGATTCAGGGCGGCGAAAAACGGTTTTTT. Translating it yields CASSLGIQGGEKRFF. This chain links TRBV5-1 with TRBJ1-4, with D maybe TRBD1 (5 bases). There are 15 residues in the CDR3. Germline V gives CDR1 SGHRS, CDR2 YFSETQ.

There are a few counts of this clonotype. The J gene is TRBJ2-6, the V gene TRBV27; D may be TRBD1 or TRBD2 (8 bases each). With 5 bases removed from V and 0 bases from J, the gap between germline ends came to 23 bases. This CDR3 has 20 amino acids. Germline V gene data show CDR1 as MNHEY and CDR2 as SMNVEV (reference sequence). The CDR3 region is CASSRQGFRGGDSGANVLTF. The CDR3 DNA reads TGTGCCAGCAGTCGACAGGGGTTTCGGGGGGGAGACTCTGGGGCCAACGTCCTGACTTTC.

This chain uses TRBV20-1 with TRBJ2-4; 7 positions agree with TRBD2. The CDR3 spans 13 residues. The trim removed 5 bases at V and 5 bases at J, leaving 6 bases unmatched. Germline CDR1 and CDR2: DFQATT and SNEGSKA (reference sequence). CDR3 in amino acids: CSAARDYQNIQYF. The CDR3 DNA reads as TGCAGTGCTGCCCGGGACTATCAAAACATTCAGTACTTC.

The gene calls are TRBV7-9 and TRBJ2-2; 9 bases map to TRBD1. The CDR3 extends over 16 amino acids. Germline CDR1 SEHNR, CDR2 FQNEAQ (reference sequence). With V trimmed by 10 bases and J by 4 bases, 13 bases remained unmatched. As DNA, the CDR3 is TGTGCCATACTCCGCTCCGGGACAGGGACCACCGGGGAGCTGTTTTTT. The encoded protein is CAILRSGTGTTGELFF.

The rearrangement joins TRBV12-3 or TRBV12-4 to TRBJ2-7, with a weak D call TRBD2 (5 bases). The CDR3 length is 12 residues. Trimming stripped 4 bases from V and 11 bases from J, with 15 bases between. CDR3 in amino acids: CASSSLGLIKYF. DNA of the CDR3: TGTGCCAGCAGTTCCCTCGGACTTATAAAGTACTTC.

In its sample, this clonotype was seen a few times. The V call is TRBV4-1, the J call TRBJ1-5, with D tentatively TRBD1 (5 bases). V was cut by 4 bases and J by 2 bases, with 15 bases left in between. Germline V gene data show CDR1 as MGHRA and CDR2 as YSYEKL. The CDR3 runs to 16 residues. The CDR3 region has the DNA TGCGCCAGCAGCCGCAAGGGGAGGTCAGGCAATCAGCCCCAGCATTTT. This sequence encodes CASSRKGRSGNQPQHF.

This clonotype was found a few times. The chain recombines TRBV2 with TRBJ2-3; 8 bases agree with TRBD2. Germline lookup yields CDR1 SNHLY and CDR2 FYNNEI. This CDR3 contains 14 residues. V lost 8 bases and J lost 4; bases outside the gene matches: 8. The CDR3 here is CASGGSGGPDTQYF. In nucleotides, the CDR3 is TGTGCCAGCGGTGGGAGCGGGGGACCAGATACGCAGTATTTT.

The rearrangement links TRBV6-5 to TRBJ2-3, with a tentative D call TRBD1 (5 bases). V gave up 7 bases and J gave up 5 bases, with 13 bases separating them. Germline V gives CDR1 MNHEY, CDR2 SVGAGI. The CDR3 contains 13 residues. The chain's CDR3 is CASNPLRGDTQYF. As DNA, the CDR3 is TGTGCCAGCAATCCCTTAAGGGGAGATACGCAGTATTTT.

This rearrangement joins TRBV2 to TRBJ2-1; 12 nucleotides align to TRBD2. The CDR3 is 16 amino acids. V trimming: 1 base; J trimming: 9 bases; junction bases outside the gene matches: 7. Germline loops: CDR1 SNHLY, CDR2 FYNNEI. The CDR3: CASSEVLAGGLGEQFF. The CDR3 region has the DNA TGTGCCAGCAGTGAAGTTCTAGCGGGGGGGTTAGGTGAGCAGTTCTTC.

As for this clonotype: A much larger clonotype is one base distant, so this may be a read error. J is TRBJ2-7 and V is TRBV2, with 8 bases that match TRBD2. V trimming: 11 bases; J trimming: 7 bases; junction bases outside the gene matches: 16. Germline lookup yields CDR1 SNHLY and CDR2 FYNNEI. The CDR3 is 14 amino acids. The CDR3 nucleotides are TGTGCCTGGGGTAGCGGGGTGGATTACAATGAGCAGTACTTC. Its protein is CAWGSGVDYNEQYF.

The table lists this clonotype with a few counts. This sequence joins TRBV5-1 and TRBJ1-1; the D is unclear. Trimming pared 2 bases from V and 1 base from J, leaving 12 bases between. Germline CDR1 and CDR2: SGHRS and YFSETQ. The CDR3 runs 15 residues. In DNA, the CDR3 is TGCGCCAGCAGCTTAGCCCGGGGTCGGAACACTGAAGCTTTCTTT. This codes for CASSLARGRNTEAFF.

The chain carries TRBV4-3 and TRBJ2-3, with 7 bases aligning to TRBD2. This CDR3 comprises 17 residues. V gave up 5 bases and J gave up 3 bases; unmatched junction bases: 14. Germline V gene sequence: CDR1 LGHNA, CDR2 YSLEER. The CDR3 is CASSEHNLVGGTDTQYF. CDR3 DNA: TGCGCCAGCAGCGAACACAACCTAGTGGGAGGGACAGATACGCAGTATTTT.

This clonotype showed up just a few times. This chain uses TRBV9 with TRBJ1-2; perhaps TRBD1 as D (5 bases). This CDR3 has 17 residues. Germline assignment: CDR1 SGDLS and CDR2 YYNGEE. Deletions cut 0 bases from V and 3 bases from J, with 18 bases between. For the CDR3, the DNA is TGTGCCAGCAGCGTAGGAGGTTGGGGTGGACAAGACTATGGCTACACCTTC. It yields the protein CASSVGGWGGQDYGYTF.

This clonotype was recorded a few times. The chain joins TRBV10-3 to TRBJ2-3; TRBD2 matches 9 bases. The germline CDR1 and CDR2 sequences are ENHRY and SYGVKD. J was trimmed by 2 bases and V by 4 bases; bases with no gene match: 7. CDR3 length equals 16 residues. In DNA form, the CDR3 reads TGTGCCATCAGTGGAAGGCTAGCGGGAACCACAGATACGCAGTATTTT. Amino acid sequence: CAISGRLAGTTDTQYF.